The sequence of this T cell receptor (beta chain) was determined in a study of T cells in Graves' hyperthyroidism and ophthalmopathy. Broader study findings: The authors' 13 V-J model separated ophthalmopathy from stable hyperthyroidism.

Patients between 18 and 65 years old had hyperthyroidism, newly diagnosed and lasting under 2 months. At least ten counts were recorded for this clonotype. Its antigen is currently unknown. The V end was cut by 0 bases, the J end by 0 bases, with 14 bases between. Germline V CDR1 and CDR2: LGHDT, YNNKEL (reference sequence). This CDR3 comprises 17 residues. Researchers amplified the TCR beta CDR3 regions from RNA transcripts. First-round RT-PCR targeting the TCR CDR3 was performed with the HTBI primer set. TCRdb itself ran the multiplex PCR reads through MiXCR, one entry per CDR3 protein. The sample holds around 380,000 distinct CDR3 sequences; approximately 15% are singletons and the top ten take about 20%.

The sequenced material came from blood. The V and J genes are TRBV3-1 and TRBJ1-2; no clear D gene. The source of this sequence is a man younger than 45 with Graves' hyperthyroidism that later progressed to Graves' ophthalmopathy. CDR3 protein: CASSQDPGPPPNYGYTF. DNA of the CDR3: TGTGCCAGCAGCCAAGACCCCGGGCCTCCTCCTAACTATGGCTACACCTTC.